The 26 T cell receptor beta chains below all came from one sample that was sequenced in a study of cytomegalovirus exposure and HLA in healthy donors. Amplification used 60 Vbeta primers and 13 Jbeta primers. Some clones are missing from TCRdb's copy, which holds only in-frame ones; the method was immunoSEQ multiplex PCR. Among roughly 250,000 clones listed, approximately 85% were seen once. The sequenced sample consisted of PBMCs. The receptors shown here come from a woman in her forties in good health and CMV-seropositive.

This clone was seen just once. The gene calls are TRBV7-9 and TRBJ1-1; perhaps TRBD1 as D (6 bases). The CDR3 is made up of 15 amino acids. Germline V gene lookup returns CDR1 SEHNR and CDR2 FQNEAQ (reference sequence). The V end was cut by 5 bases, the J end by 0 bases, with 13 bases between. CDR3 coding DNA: TGTGCCAGCAGCCGCACAGGGAACATGAACACTGAAGCTTTCTTT. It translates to CASSRTGNMNTEAFF.

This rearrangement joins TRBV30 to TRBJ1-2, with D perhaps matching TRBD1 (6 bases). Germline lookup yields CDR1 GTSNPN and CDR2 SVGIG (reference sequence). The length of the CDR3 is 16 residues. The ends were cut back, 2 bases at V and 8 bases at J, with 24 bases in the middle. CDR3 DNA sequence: TGTGCCTGGAGTAGGTCCGGGGACATTGCCGTCGACGGCTACACCTTC. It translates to CAWSRSGDIAVDGYTF.

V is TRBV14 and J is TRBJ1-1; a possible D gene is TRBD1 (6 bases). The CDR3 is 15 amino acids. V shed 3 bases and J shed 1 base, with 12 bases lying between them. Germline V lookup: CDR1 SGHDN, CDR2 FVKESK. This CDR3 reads CASSQGTPWNTEAFF. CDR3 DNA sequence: TGTGCCAGCAGCCAGGGGACACCCTGGAACACTGAAGCTTTCTTT.

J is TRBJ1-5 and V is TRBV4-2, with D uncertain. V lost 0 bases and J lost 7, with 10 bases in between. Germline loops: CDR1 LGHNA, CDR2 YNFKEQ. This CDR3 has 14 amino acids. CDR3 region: CASSQDRFFQPQHF. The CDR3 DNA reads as TGTGCCAGCAGCCAAGATCGGTTTTTCCAGCCCCAGCATTTT.

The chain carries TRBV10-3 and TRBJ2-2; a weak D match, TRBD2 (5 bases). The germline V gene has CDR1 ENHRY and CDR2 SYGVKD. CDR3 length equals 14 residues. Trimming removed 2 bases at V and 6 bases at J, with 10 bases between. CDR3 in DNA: TGTGCCATCAGTGAGGAGGAGGCGGCCGGGGAGCTGTTTTTT. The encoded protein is CAISEEEAAGELFF.

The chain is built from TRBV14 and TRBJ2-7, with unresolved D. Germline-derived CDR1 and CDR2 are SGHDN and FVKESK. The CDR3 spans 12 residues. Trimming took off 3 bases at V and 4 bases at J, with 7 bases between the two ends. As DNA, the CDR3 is TGTGCCAGCAGCCATTCGTTTTACGAGCAGTACTTC. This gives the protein CASSHSFYEQYF.

CDR3 sequence: CASSSLAGNIYNEQFF. DNA for the CDR3: TGTGCCAGCAGCTCCCTAGCGGGGAATATCTACAATGAGCAGTTCTTC. V gene TRBV7-2 combines with J gene TRBJ2-1; 9 bases fit TRBD2. Trimming removed 4 bases from V and 3 bases from J; junction bases left unmatched: 7. CDR3 length: 16 amino acids. Germline lookup yields CDR1 SGHTA and CDR2 FQGNSA.

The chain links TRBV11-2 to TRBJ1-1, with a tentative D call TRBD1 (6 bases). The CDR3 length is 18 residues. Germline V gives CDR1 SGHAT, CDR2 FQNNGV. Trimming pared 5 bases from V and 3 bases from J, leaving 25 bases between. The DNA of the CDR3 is TGTGCCAGCAGCCACAAGGGCCTCCTAGGGGGAAGAGACACTGAAGCTTTCTTT. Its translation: CASSHKGLLGGRDTEAFF.

The CDR3 protein is CASTSGRQGTHEQYF. The CDR3 DNA sequence: TGTGCCAGCACGTCCGGCAGGCAGGGCACCCACGAGCAGTACTTC. The J gene is TRBJ2-7, the V gene TRBV27; a possible D gene is TRBD1 (5 bases). This CDR3 has 15 amino acids. V lost 7 bases, J lost 5 bases, and 21 bases lay in between. Germline V CDR1 and CDR2: MNHEY, SMNVEV (reference sequence).

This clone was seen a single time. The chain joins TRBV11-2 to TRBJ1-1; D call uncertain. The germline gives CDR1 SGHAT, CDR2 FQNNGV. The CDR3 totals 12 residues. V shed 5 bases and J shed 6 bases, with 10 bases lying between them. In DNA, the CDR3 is TGTGCCAGCAGCCCCGACACCCCTGAAGCTTTCTTT. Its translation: CASSPDTPEAFF. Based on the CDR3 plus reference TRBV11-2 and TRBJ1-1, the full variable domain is EAGVAQSPRYKIIEKRQSVAFWCNPISGHATLYWYQQILGQGPKLLIQFQNNGVVDDSQLPKDRFSAERLKGVDSTLKIQPAKLEDSAVYLCASSPDTPEAFFGQGTRLTVV.

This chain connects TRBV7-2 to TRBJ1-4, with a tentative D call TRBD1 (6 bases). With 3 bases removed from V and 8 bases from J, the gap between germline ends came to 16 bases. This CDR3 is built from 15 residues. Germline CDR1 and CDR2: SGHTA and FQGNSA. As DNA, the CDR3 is TGTGCCAGCAGCTTGGGGTCGACAGGAGGAGAAAAACTGTTTTTT. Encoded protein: CASSLGSTGGEKLFF.

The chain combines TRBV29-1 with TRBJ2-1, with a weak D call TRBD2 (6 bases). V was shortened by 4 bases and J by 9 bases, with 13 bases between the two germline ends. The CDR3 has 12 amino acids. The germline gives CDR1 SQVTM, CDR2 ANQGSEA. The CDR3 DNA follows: TGCAGCGTTGCCCTAGCGTTTGGTGAGCAGTTCTTC. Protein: CSVALAFGEQFF.

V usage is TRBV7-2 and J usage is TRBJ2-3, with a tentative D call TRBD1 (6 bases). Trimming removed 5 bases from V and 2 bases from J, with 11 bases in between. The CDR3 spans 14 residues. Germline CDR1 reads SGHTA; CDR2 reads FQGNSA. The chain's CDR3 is CASSQGHLTDTQYF. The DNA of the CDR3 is TGTGCCAGCAGCCAGGGACACCTCACAGATACGCAGTATTTT.

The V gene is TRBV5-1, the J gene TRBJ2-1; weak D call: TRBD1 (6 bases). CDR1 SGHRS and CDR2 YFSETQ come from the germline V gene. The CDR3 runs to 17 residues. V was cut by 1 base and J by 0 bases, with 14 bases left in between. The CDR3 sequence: CASSLLGTGSSYNEQFF. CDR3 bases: TGCGCCAGCAGCTTGTTGGGTACAGGGAGCTCCTACAATGAGCAGTTCTTC.

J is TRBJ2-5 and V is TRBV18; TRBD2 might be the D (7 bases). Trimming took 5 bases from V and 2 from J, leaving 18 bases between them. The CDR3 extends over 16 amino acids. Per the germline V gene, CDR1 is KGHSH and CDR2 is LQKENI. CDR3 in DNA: TGTGCCAGCTCATCCCCTCAAGGGGGGGCACAAGAGACCCAGTACTTC. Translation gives CASSSPQGGAQETQYF. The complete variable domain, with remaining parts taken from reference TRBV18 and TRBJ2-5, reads NAGVMQNPRHLVRRRGQEARLRCSPMKGHSHVYWYRQLPEEGLKFMVYLQKENIIDESGMPKERFSAEFPKEGPSILRIQQVVRGDSAAYFCASSSPQGGAQETQYFGPGTRLLVL.

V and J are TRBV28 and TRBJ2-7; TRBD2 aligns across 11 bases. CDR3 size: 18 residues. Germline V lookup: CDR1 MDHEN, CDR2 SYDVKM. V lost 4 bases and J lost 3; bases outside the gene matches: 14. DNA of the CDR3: TGTGCCAGCAGTTGGAACGGACTAGCGGGTGGGCCTTTCTACGAGCAGTACTTC. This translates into CASSWNGLAGGPFYEQYF.

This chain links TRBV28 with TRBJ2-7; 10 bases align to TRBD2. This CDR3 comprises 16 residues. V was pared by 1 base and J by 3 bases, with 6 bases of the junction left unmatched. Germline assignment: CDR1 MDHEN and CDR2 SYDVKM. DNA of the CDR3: TGTGCCAGCAGTTTATCCACTAGCGGGATTATCTACGAGCAGTACTTC. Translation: CASSLSTSGIIYEQYF.

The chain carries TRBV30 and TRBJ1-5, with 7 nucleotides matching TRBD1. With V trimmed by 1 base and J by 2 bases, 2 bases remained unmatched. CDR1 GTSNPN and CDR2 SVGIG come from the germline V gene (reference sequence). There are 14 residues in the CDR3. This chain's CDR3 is CAWSEGTGNQPQHF. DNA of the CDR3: TGTGCCTGGAGTGAGGGGACAGGCAATCAGCCCCAGCATTTT.

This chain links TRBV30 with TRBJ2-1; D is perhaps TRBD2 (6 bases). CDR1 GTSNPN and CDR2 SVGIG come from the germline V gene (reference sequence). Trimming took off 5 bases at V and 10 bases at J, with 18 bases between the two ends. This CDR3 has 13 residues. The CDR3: CAWSGLRVEEQFF. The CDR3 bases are TGTGCCTGGTCGGGACTTCGTGTGGAGGAGCAGTTCTTC.

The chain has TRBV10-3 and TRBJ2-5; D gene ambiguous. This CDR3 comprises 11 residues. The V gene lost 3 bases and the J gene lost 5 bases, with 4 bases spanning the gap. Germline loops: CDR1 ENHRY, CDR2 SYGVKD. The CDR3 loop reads CAISDSETQYF. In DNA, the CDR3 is TGTGCCATCAGTGACTCGGAGACCCAGTACTTC.

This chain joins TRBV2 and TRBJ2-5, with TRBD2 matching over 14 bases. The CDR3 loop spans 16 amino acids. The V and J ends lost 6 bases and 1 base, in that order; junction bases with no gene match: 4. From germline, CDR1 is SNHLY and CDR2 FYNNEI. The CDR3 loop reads CASSWTSGRFQETQYF. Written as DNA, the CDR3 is TGTGCCAGCAGCTGGACTAGCGGGAGGTTCCAAGAGACCCAGTACTTC.

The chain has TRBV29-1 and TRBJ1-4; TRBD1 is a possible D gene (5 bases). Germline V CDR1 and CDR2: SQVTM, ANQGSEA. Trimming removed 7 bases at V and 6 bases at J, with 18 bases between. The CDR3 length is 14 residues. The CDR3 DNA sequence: TGCAGCGGATCTCTGGGAGGGGCATATGAAAAACTGTTTTTT. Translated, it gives CSGSLGGAYEKLFF.

DNA of the CDR3: TGTGCCAGCTCACGGACTAGCGGAAACACCGGGGAGCTGTTTTTT. Its translation is CASSRTSGNTGELFF. The chain is built from TRBV9 and TRBJ2-2; 10 bases line up with TRBD2. There are 15 residues in the CDR3. CDR1 is SGDLS and CDR2 is YYNGEE in the germline V gene. Trimming cost V 7 bases and J 2 bases; bases outside gene matches: 5.

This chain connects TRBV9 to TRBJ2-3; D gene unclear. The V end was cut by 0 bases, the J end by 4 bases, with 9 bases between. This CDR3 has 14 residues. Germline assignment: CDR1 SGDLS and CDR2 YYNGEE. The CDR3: CASSVGPGSDTQYF. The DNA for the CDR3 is TGTGCCAGCAGCGTAGGACCCGGGTCAGATACGCAGTATTTT.

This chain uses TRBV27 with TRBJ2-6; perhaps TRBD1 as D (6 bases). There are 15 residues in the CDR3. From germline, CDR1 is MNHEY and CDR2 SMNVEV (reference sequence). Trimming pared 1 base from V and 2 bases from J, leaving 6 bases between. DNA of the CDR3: TGTGCCAGCAGTTTATGGGGGCCTGGGGCCAACGTCCTGACTTTC. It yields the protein CASSLWGPGANVLTF.

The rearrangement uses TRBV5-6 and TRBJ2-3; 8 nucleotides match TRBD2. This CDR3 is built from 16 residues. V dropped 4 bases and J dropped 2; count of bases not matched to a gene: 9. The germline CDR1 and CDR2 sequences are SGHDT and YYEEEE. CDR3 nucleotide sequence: TGTGCCAGCAGCCTTTGGGTAGCGGGACTCACAGATACGCAGTATTTT. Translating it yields CASSLWVAGLTDTQYF.